The 24 T cell receptor beta chains in this list originate from one sample, sequenced in a study of T cells in localized non-small cell lung cancer. This table comes from immunoSEQ multiplex PCR, and its TCRdb copy is limited to in-frame clones, with some not included. The data contain 60,000 to 65,000 clones, roughly 90% of them seen just once; the ten biggest clones take up approximately 2%. The specimen comprised peripheral blood, sampled before any cancer treatment. The origin of the receptors is a woman aged 40 to 75 with stage I lung adenocarcinoma.

This clone was recorded once. V usage is TRBV21-1 and J usage is TRBJ1-4. TRBV21-1 is termed a pseudogene. The CDR3 covers 15 residues. CDR3 protein: CASSKVEASDEKLFF. CDR3 DNA: TGTGCCAGCAGCAAAGTCGAGGCTTCTGATGAAAAACTGTTTTTT.

This clone has only a few counts. The rearrangement joins TRBV9 to TRBJ1-2; D is possibly TRBD1 (5 bases). V dropped 7 bases and J dropped 4 bases, with 20 bases sitting between them. CDR3 length: 15 residues. Germline-derived CDR1 and CDR2 are SGDLS and YYNGEE. The CDR3 region has the DNA TGTGCCAGCGGGGGACGGGGCGCAGGCAGCTATGGCTACACCTTC. Translation gives CASGGRGAGSYGYTF.

The chain couples TRBV29-1 to TRBJ2-1; 10 bases map to TRBD2. This CDR3 comprises 14 residues. CDR1 and CDR2 (germline): SQVTM, ANQGSEA. V lost 6 bases and J lost 7; bases outside the gene matches: 9. Here the CDR3 DNA reads TGCAGCGTGGCGCTACTAGCGGGATCGAATGAGCAGTTCTTC. This sequence encodes CSVALLAGSNEQFF.

The chain joins TRBV15 to TRBJ2-3; 8 nucleotides match TRBD2. The CDR3 spans 15 residues. V shed 4 bases and J 0 bases; nucleotides not matched to a gene: 3. Germline V gene data show CDR1 as LNHNV and CDR2 as YYDKDF (reference sequence). The CDR3 spells CATSKTSASTDTQYF. CDR3 coding DNA: TGTGCCACCAGCAAGACTAGCGCGAGCACAGATACGCAGTATTTT.

The chain couples TRBV29-1 to TRBJ2-1, with D uncertain. V lost 6 bases to trimming and J lost 4 bases, with 16 bases between them. Germline CDR1 SQVTM, CDR2 ANQGSEA. The CDR3 is 14 residues long. The DNA of the CDR3 is TGCAGCGTCACGCCCCATTCTATATACAATGAGCAGTTCTTC. Its protein product is CSVTPHSIYNEQFF.

The J gene is TRBJ2-3, the V gene TRBV6-6; the D gene is possibly TRBD1 (5 bases). The CDR3 is 16 amino acids. CDR1 MNHNY and CDR2 SVGAGI come from the germline V gene (reference sequence). Trimming removed 2 bases from V and 2 bases from J, with 14 bases in between. The CDR3 DNA follows: TGTGCCAGCAGTTACCCCACGGTGGGGCTCACAGATACGCAGTATTTT. This codes for CASSYPTVGLTDTQYF.

The rearrangement uses TRBV2 and TRBJ2-5, with a tentative D call TRBD1 (6 bases). This CDR3 has 13 residues. V lost 4 bases and J 4 bases, leaving 10 bases between the germline ends. CDR1 and CDR2 from the germline V gene are SNHLY and FYNNEI. Here the CDR3 reads CASSVQGGETQYF. The CDR3 coding sequence is TGTGCCAGCAGTGTGCAAGGGGGAGAGACCCAGTACTTC.

The chain carries TRBV27 and TRBJ2-4; D unclear. Trimming cost V 1 base and J 2 bases, with 6 bases left between them. Germline CDR1 is MNHEY and CDR2 is SMNVEV (reference sequence). The length of the CDR3 is 14 residues. The CDR3 here is CASSLLGTKNIQYF. The DNA of the CDR3 is TGTGCCAGCAGTTTATTGGGTACCAAAAACATTCAGTACTTC.

The V call is TRBV18, the J call TRBJ1-1; no clear D. The CDR3 is 12 residues long. Germline assignment: CDR1 KGHSH and CDR2 LQKENI. V was clipped by 6 bases and J by 3 bases, with 8 bases between them. CDR3 DNA sequence: TGTGCCAGCTCTCTCGGGGACACTGAAGCTTTCTTT. As protein: CASSLGDTEAFF.

The chain couples TRBV29-1 to TRBJ1-1; a weak D match, TRBD1 (6 bases). V gave up 2 bases and J gave up 5 bases, with 15 bases separating them. The CDR3 length is 14 residues. The germline gives CDR1 SQVTM, CDR2 ANQGSEA. As DNA, the CDR3 is TGCAGCGTTGAATGGGAGGGGGAAGGAACTGAAGCTTTCTTT. This translates into CSVEWEGEGTEAFF.

The chain employs TRBV30 and TRBJ1-4; maybe TRBD1 (6 bases). Germline CDR1 reads GTSNPN; CDR2 reads SVGIG (reference sequence). The CDR3 has 14 residues. V shed 0 bases and J shed 7 bases, with 12 bases lying between them. The CDR3 is CAWSVRGSGEKLFF. As DNA, the CDR3 is TGTGCCTGGAGTGTTAGGGGGTCGGGTGAAAAACTGTTTTTT.

This sequence joins TRBV7-2 and TRBJ2-7; 7 bases match TRBD2. Germline V lookup: CDR1 SGHTA, CDR2 FQGNSA. V dropped 1 base and J dropped 12; count of bases not matched to a gene: 9. CDR3 length: 13 amino acids. CDR3 coding DNA: TGTGCCAGCAGCTTAGTGAGGGAGGGCCACGGGTACTTC. It codes for CASSLVREGHGYF. Based on the CDR3 plus reference TRBV7-2 and TRBJ2-7, the full variable domain is GAGVSQSPSNKVTEKGKDVELRCDPISGHTALYWYRQSLGQGLEFLIYFQGNSAPDKSGLPSDRFSAERTGGSVSTLTIQRTQQEDSAVYLCASSLVREGHGYFGPGTRLTVT.

The chain carries TRBV4-3 and TRBJ1-2, with 7 bases matching TRBD1. CDR1 and CDR2 (germline): LGHNA, YSLEER. V lost 3 bases and J lost 5; bases outside the gene matches: 9. This CDR3 has 15 residues. The CDR3 DNA reads TGCGCCAGCAGCCATAGACAGGGCGGGGGGTATGGCTACACCTTC. Protein: CASSHRQGGGYGYTF.

The rearrangement joins TRBV6-1 to TRBJ2-5; D perhaps matches TRBD2 (6 bases). Trimming removed 0 bases at V and 5 bases at J, with 13 bases between. The CDR3 loop spans 15 amino acids. CDR1 MNHNS and CDR2 SASEGT come from the germline V gene. The CDR3 bases are TGTGCCAGCAGTGAAGCGGGAGGAGTTTCGGAGACCCAGTACTTC. It codes for CASSEAGGVSETQYF.

The chain links TRBV5-6 to TRBJ2-1, with TRBD2 as a possible D gene (5 bases). Trimming removed 1 base from V and 10 bases from J, with 15 bases in between. Germline CDR1 and CDR2: SGHDT and YYEEEE. This CDR3 has 14 residues. This CDR3 is CASSLRSGFGEQFF. CDR3 in DNA: TGTGCCAGCAGCTTGCGGAGCGGTTTTGGGGAGCAGTTCTTC.

The chain uses TRBV4-2 and TRBJ1-2; 8 bases are a match to TRBD1. V was pared by 2 bases and J by 8 bases, with 7 bases of the junction left unmatched. Germline V gene lookup returns CDR1 LGHNA and CDR2 YNFKEQ. The CDR3 contains 14 residues. Here the CDR3 reads CASSQPGGATGYTF. The CDR3 DNA reads as TGTGCCAGCAGCCAACCAGGGGGCGCGACCGGCTACACCTTC.

The rearrangement joins TRBV28 to TRBJ1-6; no definite D call. This CDR3 has 14 amino acids. Germline V gene data show CDR1 as MDHEN and CDR2 as SYDVKM. V was clipped by 6 bases and J by 5 bases, with 11 bases between them. DNA for the CDR3: TGTGCCAGCAGCCACAGCTACAATAATTCACCCCTCCACTTT. It specifies CASSHSYNNSPLHF.

The table lists this clone with a count of one. V usage is TRBV6-1 and J usage is TRBJ2-5; D is perhaps TRBD2 (5 bases). The CDR3 is 14 residues long. Germline CDR1 and CDR2: MNHNS and SASEGT. V was trimmed by 7 bases and J by 7 bases, leaving 19 bases between them. CDR3 sequence: CASTLDLLSRTQYF. The DNA of the CDR3 is TGTGCCAGCACCTTGGACTTGTTGTCGAGGACCCAGTACTTC.

The rearrangement uses TRBV7-6 and TRBJ1-4; D is unresolved. The germline gives CDR1 SGHVS, CDR2 FNYEAQ. CDR3 length: 13 amino acids. V shed 5 bases and J shed 4 bases, with 8 bases lying between them. The chain's CDR3 is CASSPAINEKLFF. In nucleotides, the CDR3 is TGTGCCAGCAGCCCAGCGATTAATGAAAAACTGTTTTTT.

The chain uses TRBV11-3 and TRBJ2-1; the match to TRBD2 covers 11 bases. Trimming at V came to 5 bases and at J to 4 bases, leaving 4 bases not matched to a gene. The CDR3 has 15 amino acids. Germline lookup yields CDR1 SGHNT and CDR2 YENEEA. The CDR3 protein is CASSPGTSGYNEQFF. As DNA, the CDR3 is TGTGCCAGCAGCCCCGGGACTAGCGGATACAATGAGCAGTTCTTC.

CDR3 amino acids: CSAPGSTEAFF. DNA for the CDR3: TGCAGTGCTCCGGGAAGCACTGAAGCTTTCTTT. The V and J genes are TRBV20-1 and TRBJ1-1; D is unresolved. This CDR3 region has 11 residues. Germline loops: CDR1 DFQATT, CDR2 SNEGSKA (reference sequence). V was pared by 5 bases and J by 4 bases, with 8 bases between.

The rearrangement links TRBV18 to TRBJ1-1; tentatively, D is TRBD1 (6 bases). V shed 7 bases and J shed 5 bases, with 14 bases lying between them. Germline lookup yields CDR1 KGHSH and CDR2 LQKENI. The CDR3 covers 13 residues. The CDR3 loop reads CASCQGLGTEAFF. The CDR3 region has the DNA TGTGCCAGCTGCCAGGGGCTGGGGACTGAAGCTTTCTTT.

The chain carries TRBV6-6 and TRBJ1-2; D remains ambiguous. Deletions cut 6 bases from V and 5 bases from J, with 7 bases between. This CDR3 region has 11 residues. CDR1 and CDR2 from the germline V gene are MNHNY and SVGAGI (reference sequence). The DNA for the CDR3 is TGTGCCAGCAGGAACCAATATGGCTACACCTTC. Translating it yields CASRNQYGYTF.

V gene TRBV5-6 combines with J gene TRBJ1-5; D is possibly TRBD1 (6 bases). The CDR3 consists of 14 residues. Germline V gene data show CDR1 as SGHDT and CDR2 as YYEEEE. V was pared by 4 bases and J by 7 bases, with 15 bases between. The CDR3 nucleotides are TGTGCCAGCAGCCTAACAGGGTTCCGGCAGCCCCAGCATTTT. This translates into CASSLTGFRQPQHF.